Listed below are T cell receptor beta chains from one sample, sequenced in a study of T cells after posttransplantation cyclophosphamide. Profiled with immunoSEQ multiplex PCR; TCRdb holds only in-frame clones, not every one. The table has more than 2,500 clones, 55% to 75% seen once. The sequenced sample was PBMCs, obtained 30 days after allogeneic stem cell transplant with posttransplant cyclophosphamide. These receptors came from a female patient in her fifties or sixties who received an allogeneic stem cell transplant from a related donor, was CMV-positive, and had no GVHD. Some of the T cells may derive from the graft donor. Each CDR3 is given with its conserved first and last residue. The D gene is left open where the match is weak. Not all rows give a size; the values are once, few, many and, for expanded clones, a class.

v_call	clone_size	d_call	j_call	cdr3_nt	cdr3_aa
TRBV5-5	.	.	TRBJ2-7	TGTGCCAGCAGCTTCGGGAGCTCCTACGAGCAGTACTTC	CASSFGSSYEQYF
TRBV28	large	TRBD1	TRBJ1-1	TGTGCCACCACAGGGACAGGGCTTACTATTAACACTGAAGCTTTCTTT	CATTGTGLTINTEAFF
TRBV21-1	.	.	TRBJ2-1	TGTGCCAGCACTTCCGACAGAGCCCAGTTCTTC	CASTSDRAQFF
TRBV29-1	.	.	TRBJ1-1	TGCAGCGGGGTAGGGGCCACTGAAGCTTTCTTT	CSGVGATEAFF
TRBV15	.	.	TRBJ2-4	TGTGCCACCAGCAGAGATCAGGGGGGATGGAACATTCAGTACTTC	CATSRDQGGWNIQYF
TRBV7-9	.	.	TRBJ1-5	TGTGCCAGCAGCTTGGGGGGGTTGGGACAGCCCCAGCATTTT	CASSLGGLGQPQHF
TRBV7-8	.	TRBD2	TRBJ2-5	TGTGCCAGCAGCTTAGGTAGCGGGAGGGCCCCAGAGACCCAGTACTTC	CASSLGSGRAPETQYF
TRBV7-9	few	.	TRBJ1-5	TGTGCCAGCAGTTGGGGGGGCGGCAATCAGCCCCAGCATTTT	CASSWGGGNQPQHF
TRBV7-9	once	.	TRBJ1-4	TGTGCCAGCAGCCTAGGGGTTAGGGGTGTTGAAAAACTGTTTTTT	CASSLGVRGVEKLFF
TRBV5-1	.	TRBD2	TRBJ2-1	TGCGCCAGCAGCGAGCGGGAGGGCAGGCGGCAGTTCTTC	CASSEREGRRQFF
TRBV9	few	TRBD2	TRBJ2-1	TGTGCCAGCAGCGGGGTGAGGGTTAGCGGGGGTGAGCAGTTCTTC	CASSGVRVSGGEQFF
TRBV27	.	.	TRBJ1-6	TGTGCCAGCAGTTGGGAGCCCCCTTCACCCCTCCACTTT	CASSWEPPSPLHF
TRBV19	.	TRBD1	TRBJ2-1	TGTGCCAGTAGTTTCAGAGTTGGGGACAGGGGCTTCTTC	CASSFRVGDRGFF
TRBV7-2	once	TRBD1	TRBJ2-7	TGTGCCAGCAGCCCAGGGGGTGACTTCCCCTACGAGCAGTACTTC	CASSPGGDFPYEQYF
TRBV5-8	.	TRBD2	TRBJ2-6	TGTGCCAGCGGGAGGGTTCATCCACACAAAAGTCGGGCCAACGTCCTGACTTTC	CASGRVHPHKSRANVLTF
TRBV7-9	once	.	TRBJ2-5	TGTGCCAGCAGCTTAGAGGCTAGAAAGACCCAGTACTTC	CASSLEARKTQYF
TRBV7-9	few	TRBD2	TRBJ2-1	TGTGCCAGCAGCTTAGTGTCGGGCCAGCGGGATTACAATGAGCAGTTCTTC	CASSLVSGQRDYNEQFF
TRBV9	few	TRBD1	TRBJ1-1	TGTGCCAGCAGCGTCGCACAGGGGGCGCTCACTGAAGCTTTCTTT	CASSVAQGALTEAFF
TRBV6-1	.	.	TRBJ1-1	TGTGCCAGCAGGCCGAGGACTGAAGCTTTCTTT	CASRPRTEAFF
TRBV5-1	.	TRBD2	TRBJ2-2	TGCGCCAGCAGCTTGGCGGGCCTAGCGGGAATAGGTACCGGGGAGCTGTTTTTT	CASSLAGLAGIGTGELFF
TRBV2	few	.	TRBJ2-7	TGTGCCAGCAGTGAGTTCGAGGGTCGCTCCTACGAGCAGTACTTC	CASSEFEGRSYEQYF
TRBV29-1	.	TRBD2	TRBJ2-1	TGCAGCGTTGCCTGGCGGGGGGGCAGAAATGAGCAGTTCTTC	CSVAWRGGRNEQFF
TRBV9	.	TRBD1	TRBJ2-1	TGTGCCAGCAGCGTATTACAGGGGGCAAATAATGAGCAGTTCTTC	CASSVLQGANNEQFF
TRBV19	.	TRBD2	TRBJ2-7	TGTGCCAGTAGTCCTTTCTCTAGCGGGGGTTCCTACGAGCAGTACTTC	CASSPFSSGGSYEQYF
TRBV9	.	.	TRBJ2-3	TGTGCCAGCAGCGTCGGGGGAGAGAGCAGCACAGATACGCAGTATTTT	CASSVGGESSTDTQYF
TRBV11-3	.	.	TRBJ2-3	TGTGCCAGCAGCTTATTCGGGGGAGGCACAGATACGCAGTATTTT	CASSLFGGGTDTQYF
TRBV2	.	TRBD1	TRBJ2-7	TGTGCCAGCAGGGGCTCCCTCTCGGACAGGGGCTCCTACGAGCAGTACTTC	CASRGSLSDRGSYEQYF
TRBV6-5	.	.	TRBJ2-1	TGTGCCAGCAAGTCAGGGGCCTCCTACAATGAGCAGTTCTTC	CASKSGASYNEQFF
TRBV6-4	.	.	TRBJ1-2	TGTGCCAGCCGTCTCGGACAGCTGAACTATGGCTACACCTTC	CASRLGQLNYGYTF
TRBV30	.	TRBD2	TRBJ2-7	TGTGCCTGGAACCCAGGCCTAGCGGGAGTGCGCGAGCAGTACTTC	CAWNPGLAGVREQYF
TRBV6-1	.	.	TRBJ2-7	TGTGCCAGCAACGGACAGCCTACCTACGAGCAGTACTTC	CASNGQPTYEQYF
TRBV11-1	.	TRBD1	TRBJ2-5	TGTGCCAGCGGGACAGGGAGGGAGACCCAGTACTTC	CASGTGRETQYF
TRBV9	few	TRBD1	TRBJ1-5	TGTGCCAGCCGCTCGACAGGGGGCGATCAGCCCCAGCATTTT	CASRSTGGDQPQHF
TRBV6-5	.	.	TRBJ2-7	TGTGCCAGCAGTTATTTCGACGAGCAGTACTTC	CASSYFDEQYF
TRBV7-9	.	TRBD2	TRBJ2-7	TGTGCCAGCAGCTTAGGGGGACTAGCGGGAAAGACGCAGTACTTC	CASSLGGLAGKTQYF